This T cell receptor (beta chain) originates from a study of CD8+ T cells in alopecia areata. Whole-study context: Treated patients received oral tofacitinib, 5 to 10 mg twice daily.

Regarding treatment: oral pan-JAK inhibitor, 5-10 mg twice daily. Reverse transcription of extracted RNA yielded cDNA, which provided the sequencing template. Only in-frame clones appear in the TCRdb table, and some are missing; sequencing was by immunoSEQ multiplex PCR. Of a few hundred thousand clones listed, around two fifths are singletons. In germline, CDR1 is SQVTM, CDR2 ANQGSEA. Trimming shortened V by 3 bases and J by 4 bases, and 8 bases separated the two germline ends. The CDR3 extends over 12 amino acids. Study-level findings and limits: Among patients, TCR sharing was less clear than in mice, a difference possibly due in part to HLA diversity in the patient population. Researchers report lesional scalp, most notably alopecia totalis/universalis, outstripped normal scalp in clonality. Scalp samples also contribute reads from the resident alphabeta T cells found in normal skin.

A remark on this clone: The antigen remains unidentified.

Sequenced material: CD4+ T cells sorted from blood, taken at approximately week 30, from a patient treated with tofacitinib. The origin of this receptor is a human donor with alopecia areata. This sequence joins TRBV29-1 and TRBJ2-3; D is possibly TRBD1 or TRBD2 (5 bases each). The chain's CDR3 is CSVEGTADTQYF. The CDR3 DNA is TGCAGCGTTGAGGGGACCGCAGATACGCAGTATTTT.